The 13 T cell receptor beta chains reported below all come from one sample, sequenced in a study of CD8 T cells in Susac syndrome. RNA in amounts of roughly 0.5 to 1 ug was reverse transcribed with random hexamers. From the immunoSEQ multiplex PCR reads, TCRdb called clonotypes with MiXCR, one entry per CDR3 protein. The data contain 100,000 or so distinct CDR3 sequences, over 90% of them singletons. Sequencing input: CD4+ T cells from PBMCs. These TCRs come from a human donor with Susac syndrome.

This clonotype has a single count. The rearrangement joins TRBV7-2 to TRBJ2-3; 14 nucleotides line up with TRBD2. Germline CDR1 SGHTA, CDR2 FQGNSA. The CDR3 extends over 15 amino acids. The V segment lost 5 bases and the J segment 4 bases; nucleotides outside the gene matches: 2. CDR3 sequence (DNA): TGTGCCAGCAGCAGGGGACTAGCGGGAGCAGATACGCAGTATTTT. This sequence encodes CASSRGLAGADTQYF.

The CDR3 coding sequence is TGTGCCAGCAGGCCGGGGTCCCAAGAGACCCAGTACTTC. Translating it yields CASRPGSQETQYF. The chain has TRBV12-3 or TRBV12-4 and TRBJ2-5, with a weak D call TRBD2 (5 bases). V was clipped by 6 bases and J by 1 base, with 9 bases between them. There are 13 residues in the CDR3.

The chain links TRBV11-2 to TRBJ1-1, with D uncertain. Trimming removed 5 bases at V and 2 bases at J, with 9 bases between. This CDR3 contains 13 residues. CDR1 is SGHAT and CDR2 is FQNNGV in the germline V gene. The CDR3 region is CASSPRPNTEAFF. CDR3 DNA: TGTGCCAGCAGCCCAAGGCCTAACACTGAAGCTTTCTTT. Supplemented by reference TRBV11-2 and TRBJ1-1, the full variable domain reads EAGVAQSPRYKIIEKRQSVAFWCNPISGHATLYWYQQILGQGPKLLIQFQNNGVVDDSQLPKDRFSAERLKGVDSTLKIQPAKLEDSAVYLCASSPRPNTEAFFGQGTRLTVV.

The chain joins TRBV5-4 to TRBJ2-1; D is undetermined. The CDR3 consists of 13 residues. V gave up 0 bases and J gave up 6 bases, with 7 bases separating them. In germline, CDR1 is SGHNT, CDR2 YYREEE (reference sequence). CDR3 coding DNA: TGTGCCAGCAGCTTGGCCGCCTCCAATGAGCAGTTCTTC. Residues: CASSLAASNEQFF.

The chain has TRBV5-4 and TRBJ2-5; no clear D gene. CDR3 length equals 12 residues. The V gene's germline CDR1 is SGHNT and CDR2 YYREEE (reference sequence). Between the trimmed V and J ends, which lost 1 base and 5 bases, there was a span of 6 bases. This CDR3 is CASSLIRETQYF. CDR3 DNA sequence: TGTGCCAGCAGCTTGATCCGGGAGACCCAGTACTTC.

J is TRBJ2-6 and V is TRBV30, with TRBD1 as a possible D gene (6 bases). CDR3 length: 13 residues. Germline V gene data show CDR1 as GTSNPN and CDR2 as SVGIG (reference sequence). V was shortened by 7 bases and J by 4 bases, with 11 bases between the two germline ends. The CDR3: CASPGAGANVLTF. CDR3 sequence (DNA): TGTGCCTCCCCAGGGGCAGGGGCCAACGTCCTGACTTTC.

V is TRBV3-1 and J is TRBJ2-2; D remains ambiguous. From germline, CDR1 is LGHDT and CDR2 YNNKEL (reference sequence). This CDR3 is built from 15 residues. The V gene lost 4 bases and the J gene lost 4 bases, with 13 bases spanning the gap. The CDR3 protein is CASSLAGPPTGELFF. The CDR3 DNA reads as TGTGCCAGCAGCCTTGCCGGGCCCCCCACCGGGGAGCTGTTTTTT.

The CDR3 coding sequence is TGTGCCAGCAATAGGGGACGGGTCACAGATACGCAGTATTTT. Encoded protein: CASNRGRVTDTQYF. The V call is TRBV7-2, the J call TRBJ2-3; D may match TRBD1 or TRBD2 (5 bases each). The CDR3 runs 14 residues. Germline loops: CDR1 SGHTA, CDR2 FQGNSA. V was shortened by 7 bases and J by 2 bases, with 13 bases between the two germline ends.

The chain joins TRBV20-1 to TRBJ2-3, with D possibly TRBD2 on 6 matching bases. This CDR3 is 11 amino acids long. From germline, CDR1 is DFQATT and CDR2 SNEGSKA (reference sequence). Between the trimmed V and J ends, which lost 6 bases and 12 bases, there was a span of 16 bases. The CDR3 DNA is TGCAGTGCGAGGGACTTTCCCCGTCAGTATTTT. This translates into CSARDFPRQYF.

This sequence joins TRBV29-1 and TRBJ1-3; no clear D gene. This CDR3 spans 11 amino acids. Germline CDR1 and CDR2: SQVTM and ANQGSEA. The V and J ends lost 7 bases and 4 bases respectively, with 8 bases between them. As DNA, the CDR3 is TGCAGCGCCGTTCTCGGAAACACCATATATTTT. The encoded protein is CSAVLGNTIYF.

V usage is TRBV20-1 and J usage is TRBJ1-5, with unresolved D. Deletions cut 6 bases from V and 5 bases from J, with 20 bases between. CDR1 is DFQATT and CDR2 is SNEGSKA in the germline V gene (reference sequence). The CDR3 is made up of 15 amino acids. This CDR3 reads CSAPTFRGRDQPQHF. As DNA, the CDR3 is TGCAGTGCACCTACTTTTCGGGGAAGGGATCAGCCCCAGCATTTT.

This CDR3 reads CASSQETVNTEAFF. Written as DNA, the CDR3 is TGTGCCAGCAGCCAGGAGACAGTGAACACTGAAGCTTTCTTT. The chain links TRBV14 to TRBJ1-1; tentatively, D is TRBD1 (5 bases). V lost 3 bases and J 0 bases, leaving 8 bases between the germline ends. The CDR3 runs to 14 residues. The germline gives CDR1 SGHDN, CDR2 FVKESK.

The chain employs TRBV30 and TRBJ2-5; the match to TRBD1 covers 9 bases. The germline V gene has CDR1 GTSNPN and CDR2 SVGIG (reference sequence). This CDR3 spans 14 amino acids. Trimming removed 3 bases from V and 4 bases from J; junction bases left unmatched: 6. The CDR3 DNA sequence: TGTGCCTGGAGCCCCGGGACAGGGCGAGAGACCCAGTACTTC. Encoded protein: CAWSPGTGRETQYF.